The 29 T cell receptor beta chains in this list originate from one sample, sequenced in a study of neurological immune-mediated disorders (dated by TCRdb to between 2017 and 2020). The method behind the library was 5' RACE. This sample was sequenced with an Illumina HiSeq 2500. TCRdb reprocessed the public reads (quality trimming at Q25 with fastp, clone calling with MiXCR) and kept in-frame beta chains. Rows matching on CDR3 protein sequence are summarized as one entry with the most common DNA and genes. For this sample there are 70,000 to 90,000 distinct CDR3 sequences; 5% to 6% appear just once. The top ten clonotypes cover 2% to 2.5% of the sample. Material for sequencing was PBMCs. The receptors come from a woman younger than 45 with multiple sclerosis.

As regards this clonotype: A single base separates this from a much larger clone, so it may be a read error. The CDR3 DNA is TGTGCCGTACGCCGGGGGGATCAGCACCAGCATTTT. Residues: CAVRRGDQHQHF. This chain connects TRBV10-3 to TRBJ1-5, with D possibly TRBD1 on 5 matching bases. The CDR3 spans 12 residues. Germline-derived CDR1 and CDR2 are ENHRY and SYGVKD.

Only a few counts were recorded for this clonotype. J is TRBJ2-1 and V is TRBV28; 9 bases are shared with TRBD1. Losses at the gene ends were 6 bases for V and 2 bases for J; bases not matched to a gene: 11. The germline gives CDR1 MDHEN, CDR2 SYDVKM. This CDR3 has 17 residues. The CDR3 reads CASSSLTGTGPYNEQFF. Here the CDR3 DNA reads TGTGCCAGCAGCTCCCTAACCGGGACAGGGCCCTACAATGAGCAGTTCTTC.

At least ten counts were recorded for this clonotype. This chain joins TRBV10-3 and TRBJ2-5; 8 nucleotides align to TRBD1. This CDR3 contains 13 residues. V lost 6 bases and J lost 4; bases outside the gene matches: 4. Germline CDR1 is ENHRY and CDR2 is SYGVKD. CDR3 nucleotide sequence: TGTGCCATCAGGGGACAGGATCGAGAGACCCAGTACTTC. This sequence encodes CAIRGQDRETQYF.

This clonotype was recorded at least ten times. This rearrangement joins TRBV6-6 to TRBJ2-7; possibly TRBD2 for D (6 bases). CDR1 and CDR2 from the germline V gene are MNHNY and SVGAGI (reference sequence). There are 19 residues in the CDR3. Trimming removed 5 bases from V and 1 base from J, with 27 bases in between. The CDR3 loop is CASSRGPGGMRVASYEQYF. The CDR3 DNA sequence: TGTGCCAGCAGTAGAGGACCGGGCGGGATGCGGGTTGCTTCCTACGAGCAGTACTTC.

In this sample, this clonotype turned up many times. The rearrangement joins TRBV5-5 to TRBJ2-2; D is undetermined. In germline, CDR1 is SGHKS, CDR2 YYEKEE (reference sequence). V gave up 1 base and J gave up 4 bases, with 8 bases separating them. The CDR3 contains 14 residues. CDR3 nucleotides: TGTGCCAGCAGCTTGAGCCAGCCCACCGGGGAGCTGTTTTTT. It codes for CASSLSQPTGELFF.

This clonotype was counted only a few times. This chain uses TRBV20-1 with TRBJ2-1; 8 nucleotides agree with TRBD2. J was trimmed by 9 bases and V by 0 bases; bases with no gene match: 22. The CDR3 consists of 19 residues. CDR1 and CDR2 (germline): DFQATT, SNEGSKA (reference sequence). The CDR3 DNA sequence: TGCAGTGCTAGAGATGTACATCAACGCCGGGGGGGCGAAGATACTGAGCAGTTCTTC. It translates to CSARDVHQRRGGEDTEQFF.

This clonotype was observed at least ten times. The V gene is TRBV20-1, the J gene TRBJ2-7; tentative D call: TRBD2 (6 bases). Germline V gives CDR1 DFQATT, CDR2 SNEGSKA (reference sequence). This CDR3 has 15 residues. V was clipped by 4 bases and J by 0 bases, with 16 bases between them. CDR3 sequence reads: CSANVYSGYSYEQYF. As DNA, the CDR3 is TGCAGTGCTAATGTTTATAGCGGCTACTCCTACGAGCAGTACTTC.

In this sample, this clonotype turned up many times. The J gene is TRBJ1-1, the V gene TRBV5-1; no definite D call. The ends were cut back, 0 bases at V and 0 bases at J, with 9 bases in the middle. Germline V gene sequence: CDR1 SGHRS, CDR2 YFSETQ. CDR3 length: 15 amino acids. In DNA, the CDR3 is TGCGCCAGCAGCTTGGAGCTGGGGATGAACACTGAAGCTTTCTTT. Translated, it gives CASSLELGMNTEAFF.

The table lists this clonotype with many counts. For the CDR3, the DNA is TGCAGTGCTAGAGATCCTAGCGGGAGAAGCTCCTACAATGAGCAGTTCTTC. It is translated as CSARDPSGRSSYNEQFF. This sequence joins TRBV20-1 and TRBJ2-1; 10 nucleotides match TRBD2. J was trimmed by 0 bases and V by 0 bases; bases with no gene match: 5. Germline assignment: CDR1 DFQATT and CDR2 SNEGSKA (reference sequence). The CDR3 contains 17 residues.

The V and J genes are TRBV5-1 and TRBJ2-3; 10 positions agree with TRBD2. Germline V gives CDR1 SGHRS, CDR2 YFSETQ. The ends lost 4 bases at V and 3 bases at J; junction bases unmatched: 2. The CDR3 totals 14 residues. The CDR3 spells CASSLAGATDTQYF. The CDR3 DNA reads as TGCGCCAGCAGCCTAGCGGGAGCGACAGATACGCAGTATTTT.

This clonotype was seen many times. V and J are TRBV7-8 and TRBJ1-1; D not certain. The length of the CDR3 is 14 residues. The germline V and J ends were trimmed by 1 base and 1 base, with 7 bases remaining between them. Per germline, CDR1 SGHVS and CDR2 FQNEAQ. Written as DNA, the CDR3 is TGTGCCAGCAGCTTAGTCCCAGAGAACACTGAAGCTTTCTTT. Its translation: CASSLVPENTEAFF.

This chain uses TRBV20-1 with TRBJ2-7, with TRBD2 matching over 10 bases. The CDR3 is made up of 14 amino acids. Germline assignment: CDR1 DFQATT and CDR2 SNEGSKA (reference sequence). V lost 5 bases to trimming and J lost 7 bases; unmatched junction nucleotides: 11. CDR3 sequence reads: CSAGTAGGPGEQYF. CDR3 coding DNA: TGCAGTGCTGGGACAGCGGGAGGGCCGGGAGAGCAGTACTTC.

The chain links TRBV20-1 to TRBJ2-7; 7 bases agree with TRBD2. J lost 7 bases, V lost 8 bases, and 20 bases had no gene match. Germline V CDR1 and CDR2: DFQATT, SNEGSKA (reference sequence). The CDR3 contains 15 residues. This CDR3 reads CSPAGGSLKGKEQYV. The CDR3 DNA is TGCAGTCCGGCCGGGGGGTCCTTGAAGGGCAAAGAGCAGTACGTC.

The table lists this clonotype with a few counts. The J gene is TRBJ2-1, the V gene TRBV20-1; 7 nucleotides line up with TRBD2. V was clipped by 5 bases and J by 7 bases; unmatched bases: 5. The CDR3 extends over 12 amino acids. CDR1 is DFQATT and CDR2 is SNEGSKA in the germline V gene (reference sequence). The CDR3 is CSAAGVRNEQFF. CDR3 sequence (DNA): TGCAGTGCTGCGGGAGTCCGGAATGAGCAGTTCTTC.

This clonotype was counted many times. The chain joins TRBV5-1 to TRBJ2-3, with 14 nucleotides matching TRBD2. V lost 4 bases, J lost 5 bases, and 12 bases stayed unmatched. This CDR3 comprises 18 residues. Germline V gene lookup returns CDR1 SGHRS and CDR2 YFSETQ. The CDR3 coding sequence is TGCGCCAGCAGCGCCGGGGGACTAGCGGGAGCTTACGTAGATACGCAGTATTTT. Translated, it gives CASSAGGLAGAYVDTQYF.

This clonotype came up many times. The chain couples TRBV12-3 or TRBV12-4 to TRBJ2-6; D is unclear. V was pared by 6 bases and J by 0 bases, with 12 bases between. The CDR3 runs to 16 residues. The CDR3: CASSLNTVSGANVLTF. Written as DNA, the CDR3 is TGTGCCAGCAGCTTAAATACAGTCTCTGGGGCCAACGTCCTGACTTTC.

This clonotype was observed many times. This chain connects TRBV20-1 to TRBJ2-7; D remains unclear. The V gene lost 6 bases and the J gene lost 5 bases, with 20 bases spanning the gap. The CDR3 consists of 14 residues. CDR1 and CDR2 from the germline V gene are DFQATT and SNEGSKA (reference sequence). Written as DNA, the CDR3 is TGCAGTGCCTCCCCCGCCACCGGATCCGACGAGCAGTACTTC. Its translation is CSASPATGSDEQYF.

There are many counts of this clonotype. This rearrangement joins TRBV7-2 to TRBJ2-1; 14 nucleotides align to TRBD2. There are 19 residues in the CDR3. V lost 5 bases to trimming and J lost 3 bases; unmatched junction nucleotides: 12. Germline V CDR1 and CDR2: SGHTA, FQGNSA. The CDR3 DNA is TGTGCCAGCAGCCACGGAGGGACTAGCGGGAGATGGGGCTACAATGAGCAGTTCTTC. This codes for CASSHGGTSGRWGYNEQFF.

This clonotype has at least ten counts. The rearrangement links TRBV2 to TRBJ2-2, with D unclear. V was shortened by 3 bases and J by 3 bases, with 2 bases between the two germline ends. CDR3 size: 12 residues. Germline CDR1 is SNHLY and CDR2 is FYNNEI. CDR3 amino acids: CASSEDTGELFF. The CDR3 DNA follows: TGTGCCAGCAGTGAGGACACCGGGGAGCTGTTTTTT.

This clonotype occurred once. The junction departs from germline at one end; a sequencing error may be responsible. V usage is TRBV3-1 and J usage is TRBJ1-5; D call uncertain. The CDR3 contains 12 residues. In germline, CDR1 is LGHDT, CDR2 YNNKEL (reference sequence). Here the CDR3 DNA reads TGTGCCAGCAGCCACCAAAATAAGACCCAGAATTTT. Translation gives CASSHQNKTQNF. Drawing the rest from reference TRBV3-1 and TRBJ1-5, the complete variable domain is DTAVSQTPKYLVTQMGNDKSIKCEQNLGHDTMYWYKQDSKKFLKIMFSYNNKELIINETVPNRFSPKSPDKAHLNLHINSLELGDSAVYFCASSHQNKTQNFGDGTRLSIL.

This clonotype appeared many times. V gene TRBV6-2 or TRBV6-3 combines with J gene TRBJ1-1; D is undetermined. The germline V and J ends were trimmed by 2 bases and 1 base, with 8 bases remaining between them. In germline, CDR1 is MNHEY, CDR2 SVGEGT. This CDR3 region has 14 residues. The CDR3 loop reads CASSYTAANTEAFF. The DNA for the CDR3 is TGTGCCAGCAGTTACACGGCAGCGAACACTGAAGCTTTCTTT.

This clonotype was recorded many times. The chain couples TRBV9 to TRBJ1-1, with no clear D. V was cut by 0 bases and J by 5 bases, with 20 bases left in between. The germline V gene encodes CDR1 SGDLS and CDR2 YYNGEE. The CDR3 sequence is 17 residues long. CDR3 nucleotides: TGTGCCAGCAGCGTAGTTGCTTCTCCTCGGGTGGGGACTGAAGCTTTCTTT. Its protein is CASSVVASPRVGTEAFF.

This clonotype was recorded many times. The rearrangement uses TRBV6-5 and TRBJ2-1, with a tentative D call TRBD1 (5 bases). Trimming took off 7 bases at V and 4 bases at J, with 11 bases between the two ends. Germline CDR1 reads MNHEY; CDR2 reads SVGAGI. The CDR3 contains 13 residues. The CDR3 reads CASTGTGYNEQFF. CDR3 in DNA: TGTGCCAGCACGGGTACAGGTTACAATGAGCAGTTCTTC.

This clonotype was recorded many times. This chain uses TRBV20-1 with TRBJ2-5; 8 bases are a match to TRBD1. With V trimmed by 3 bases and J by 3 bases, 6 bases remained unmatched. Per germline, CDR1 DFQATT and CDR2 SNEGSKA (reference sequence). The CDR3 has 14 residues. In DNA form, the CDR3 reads TGCAGTGCTAGCCGGGACAGGACCGAAGAGACCCAGTACTTC. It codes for CSASRDRTEETQYF.

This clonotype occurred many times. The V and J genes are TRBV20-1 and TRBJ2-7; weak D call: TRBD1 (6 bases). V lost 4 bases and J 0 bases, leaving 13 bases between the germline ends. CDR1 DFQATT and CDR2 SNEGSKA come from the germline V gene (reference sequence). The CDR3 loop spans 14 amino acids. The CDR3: CSAMGDTNSYEQYF. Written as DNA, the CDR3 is TGCAGTGCTATGGGGGACACAAACTCCTACGAGCAGTACTTC.

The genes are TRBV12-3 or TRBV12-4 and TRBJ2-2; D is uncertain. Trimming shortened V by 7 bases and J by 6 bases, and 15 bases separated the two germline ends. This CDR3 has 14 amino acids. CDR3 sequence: CASTTVTSPGELFF. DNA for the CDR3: TGTGCCAGCACCACCGTTACGTCGCCCGGGGAGCTGTTTTTT.

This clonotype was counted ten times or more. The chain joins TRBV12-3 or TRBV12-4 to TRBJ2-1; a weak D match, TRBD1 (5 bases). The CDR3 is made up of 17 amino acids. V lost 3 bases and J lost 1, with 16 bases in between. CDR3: CASSFLGRPKSYNEQFF. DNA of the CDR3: TGTGCCAGCAGTTTTTTGGGGCGACCGAAATCCTACAATGAGCAGTTCTTC.

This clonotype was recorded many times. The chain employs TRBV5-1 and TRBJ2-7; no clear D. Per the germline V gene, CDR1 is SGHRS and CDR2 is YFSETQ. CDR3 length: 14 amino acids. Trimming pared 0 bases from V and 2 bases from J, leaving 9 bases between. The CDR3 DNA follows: TGCGCCAGCAGCTTGGTGCCAGGTACCTACGAGCAGTACTTC. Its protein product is CASSLVPGTYEQYF.

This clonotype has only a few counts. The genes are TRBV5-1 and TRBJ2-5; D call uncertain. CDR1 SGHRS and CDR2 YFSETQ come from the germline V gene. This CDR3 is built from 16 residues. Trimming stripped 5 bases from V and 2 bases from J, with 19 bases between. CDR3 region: CASSRLGWGVQETQYF. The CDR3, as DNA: TGCGCCAGCAGTCGACTGGGTTGGGGTGTGCAAGAGACCCAGTACTTC.